These 15 T cell receptor beta chains originate from one sample sequenced in a study of regulatory T cells in long-lasting Graves disease. Time point: newly diagnosed GD, antithyroid drugs for less than 3 months. The TCR library used RNA extracted from PBMCs. Arm-PCR of CDR3 regions with iRepertoire HTBI primers generated TCR beta libraries. TCRdb re-called the multiplex PCR reads with MiXCR, one entry per CDR3 protein. There are some 350,000 distinct CDR3 sequences in the sample; around 15% occur only once, and about 19% lies in the top ten. This sample also appeared in a second study, on T cells in Graves' hyperthyroidism and ophthalmopathy.

This material consisted of peripheral blood mononuclear cells (PBMCs), taken at new diagnosis, from a patient treated with antithyroid drugs. The receptors were gathered from a woman younger than 35 with Graves disease.

The rearrangement uses TRBV29-1 and TRBJ2-7; TRBD1 might be the D (6 bases). This CDR3 is 14 amino acids long. Looked up from germline, CDR1 is SQVTM and CDR2 is ANQGSEA. V was cut by 7 bases and J by 7 bases, with 23 bases left in between. DNA of the CDR3: TGCAGCGCGGAAGACCGGGACACATTTGGGGAGCAGTACTTC. Its translation: CSAEDRDTFGEQYF.

This clonotype was seen repeatedly, ten times or more. This chain connects TRBV20-1 to TRBJ2-5; 8 bases are a match to TRBD2. The germline CDR1 and CDR2 sequences are DFQATT and SNEGSKA (reference sequence). This CDR3 is built from 13 residues. V gave up 6 bases and J gave up 4 bases; unmatched junction bases: 7. The CDR3 sequence: CSADRGGTETQYF. The DNA for the CDR3 is TGCAGTGCGGATCGGGGGGGTACAGAGACCCAGTACTTC.

Comment on this clonotype: A much larger clone differs by one base, so this may be a read error. This chain links TRBV20-1 with TRBJ2-7; weak D call: TRBD1 (6 bases). Germline V lookup: CDR1 DFQATT, CDR2 SNEGSKA (reference sequence). The CDR3 sequence is 17 residues long. Deletions cut 6 bases from V and 7 bases from J, with 31 bases between. The CDR3 DNA reads TGCAGTGCCAGGGGATGGTCCACCTGGAGCTCCTACAATGAGCAGTACTTC. The encoded protein is CSARGWSTWSSYNEQYF.

About this clonotype itself: Likely a read error: the CDR3 ends without its conserved phenylalanine or tryptophan. This sequence joins TRBV5-1 and TRBJ2-5; 7 nucleotides line up with TRBD2. V shed 3 bases and J 2 bases; nucleotides not matched to a gene: 10. The CDR3 runs 16 residues. Per germline, CDR1 SGHRS and CDR2 YFSETQ. The CDR3 DNA is TGCGCCAGCAGCTGGACTAGTAGAGGGGCGCAAGAGACCCAGTACTTG. Its translation: CASSWTSRGAQETQYL.

With respect to this clonotype: A read error is possible here, since a much larger clone lies one base away. In DNA form, the CDR3 reads TGTGCCAGCAGTGACACAGGGTATAACACCGGGGAGCTGTTTTTT. Translated, it gives CASSDTGYNTGELFF. The chain combines TRBV6-2 or TRBV6-3 with TRBJ2-2, with a tentative D call TRBD1 (6 bases). V shed 5 bases and J shed 2 bases, with 12 bases lying between them. Germline values: CDR1 MNHEY, CDR2 SVGEGT. There are 15 residues in the CDR3.

This clonotype was counted many times. This sequence joins TRBV18 and TRBJ1-1; D perhaps matches TRBD1 (5 bases). In germline, CDR1 is KGHSH, CDR2 LQKENI. Trimming removed 3 bases at V and 4 bases at J, with 12 bases between. The length of the CDR3 is 14 residues. CDR3 protein: CASSPRGEGTEAFF. The CDR3 DNA is TGTGCCAGCTCACCCCGAGGGGAGGGCACTGAAGCTTTCTTT.

This clonotype has a count of ten or more. The V and J genes are TRBV18 and TRBJ2-7; 7 nucleotides line up with TRBD1. This CDR3 is built from 16 residues. CDR1 is KGHSH, CDR2 LQKENI, per germline. J lost 4 bases, V lost 2 bases, and 11 bases had no gene match. Here the CDR3 DNA reads TGTGCCAGCTCACCAAGGGGGCAGACAGGCCCATACGAGCAGTACTTC. This translates into CASSPRGQTGPYEQYF.

The V call is TRBV20-1, the J call TRBJ1-4; 7 bases align to TRBD1. The CDR3 totals 16 residues. The V and J ends lost 0 bases and 4 bases, in that order; junction bases with no gene match: 8. The germline V gene encodes CDR1 DFQATT and CDR2 SNEGSKA (reference sequence). CDR3 DNA sequence: TGCAGTGCTAGAGACCCCGCAACAGGGGTTAATGAAAAACTGTTTTTT. Its protein product is CSARDPATGVNEKLFF.

This chain links TRBV20-1 with TRBJ2-3; a weak D match, TRBD2 (6 bases). Germline V gene data show CDR1 as DFQATT and CDR2 as SNEGSKA (reference sequence). The CDR3 is 13 residues long. Trimming removed 4 bases from V and 6 bases from J, with 14 bases in between. CDR3 DNA: TGCAGTGCTATAGTGGGGGGTGCGGATACGCAGTATTTT. Its translation: CSAIVGGADTQYF.

Comment on this clonotype: A far more abundant clone sits one base away, making this likely a read error. The rearrangement uses TRBV7-3 and TRBJ2-5; 10 bases are a match to TRBD2. Germline V lookup: CDR1 SGHTA, CDR2 FQGTGA. The CDR3 extends over 15 amino acids. V dropped 1 base and J dropped 11; count of bases not matched to a gene: 10. The CDR3 bases are TGTGCCAGCAGCTTAAGGGCTAGCGGGAGATCGGGGCAGTACTTC. It is translated as CASSLRASGRSGQYF.

This clonotype has a count of ten or more. The rearrangement links TRBV12-3 or TRBV12-4 to TRBJ2-7; TRBD2 matches at 11 bases. V lost 5 bases, J lost 2 bases, and 2 bases stayed unmatched. This CDR3 has 14 residues. In nucleotides, the CDR3 is TGTGCCAGCAGTGGGACTAGCGGACCCTACGAGCAGTACTTC. Its protein product is CASSGTSGPYEQYF.

This clonotype was seen ten or more times. V is TRBV18 and J is TRBJ2-3; 7 bases fit TRBD1. The germline gives CDR1 KGHSH, CDR2 LQKENI. The V segment lost 5 bases and the J segment 4 bases; nucleotides outside the gene matches: 6. CDR3 length: 14 residues. CDR3 loop: CASSLQGHPDTQYF. CDR3 nucleotides: TGTGCCAGCTCATTACAGGGGCACCCAGATACGCAGTATTTT.

Many counts were recorded for this clonotype. The rearrangement links TRBV30 to TRBJ1-4; D uncertain. The V end lost 2 bases, the J end lost 4 bases, and 11 bases lay between the germline ends. CDR1 is GTSNPN, CDR2 SVGIG, per germline (reference sequence). The CDR3 contains 14 residues. DNA of the CDR3: TGTGCCTGGAGTCAGGCTGTAGTTAATGAAAAACTGTTTTTT. As protein: CAWSQAVVNEKLFF. The full variable domain, in which reference TRBV30 and TRBJ1-4 provide the parts outside the CDR3, is SQTIHQWPATLVQPVGSPLSLECTVEGTSNPNLYWYRQAAGRGLQLLFYSVGIGQISSEVPQNLSASRPQDRQFILSSKKLLLSDSGFYLCAWSQAVVNEKLFFGSGTQLSVL.

This clonotype showed up just a few times. The chain uses TRBV9 and TRBJ2-5, with 10 nucleotides matching TRBD2. The J segment lost 5 bases and the V segment lost 4 bases, leaving 11 bases of the junction unmatched. The V gene's germline CDR1 is SGDLS and CDR2 YYNGEE. The CDR3 loop spans 16 amino acids. The CDR3 loop reads CASSSVAGGTGETQYF. The DNA for the CDR3 is TGTGCCAGCAGCTCTGTAGCGGGGGGCACGGGGGAGACCCAGTACTTC.

The chain is built from TRBV6-4 and TRBJ2-1; D is possibly TRBD2 (5 bases). In germline, CDR1 is MRHNA, CDR2 SNTAGT. The V and J ends lost 2 bases and 6 bases respectively, with 8 bases between them. The CDR3 length is 13 residues. CDR3 bases: TGTGCCAGCAGTGACGGACTGTCCAATGAGCAGTTCTTC. Amino acids: CASSDGLSNEQFF.